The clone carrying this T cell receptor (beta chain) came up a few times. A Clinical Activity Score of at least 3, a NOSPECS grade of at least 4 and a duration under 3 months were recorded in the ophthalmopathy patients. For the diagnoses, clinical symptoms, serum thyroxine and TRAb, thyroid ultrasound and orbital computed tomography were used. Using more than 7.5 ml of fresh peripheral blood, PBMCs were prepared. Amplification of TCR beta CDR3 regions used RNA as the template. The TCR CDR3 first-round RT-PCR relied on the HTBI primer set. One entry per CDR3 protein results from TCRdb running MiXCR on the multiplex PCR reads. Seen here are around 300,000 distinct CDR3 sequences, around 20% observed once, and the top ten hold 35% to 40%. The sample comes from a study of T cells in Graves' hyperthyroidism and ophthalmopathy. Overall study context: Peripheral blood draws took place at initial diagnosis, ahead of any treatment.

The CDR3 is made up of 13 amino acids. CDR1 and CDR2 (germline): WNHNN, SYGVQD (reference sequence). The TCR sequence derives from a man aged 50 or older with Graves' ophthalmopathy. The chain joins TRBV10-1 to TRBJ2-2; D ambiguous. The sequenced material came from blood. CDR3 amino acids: CAASASNTGELFF. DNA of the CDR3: TGCGCAGCGAGTGCTTCGAACACCGGGGAGCTGTTTTTT.